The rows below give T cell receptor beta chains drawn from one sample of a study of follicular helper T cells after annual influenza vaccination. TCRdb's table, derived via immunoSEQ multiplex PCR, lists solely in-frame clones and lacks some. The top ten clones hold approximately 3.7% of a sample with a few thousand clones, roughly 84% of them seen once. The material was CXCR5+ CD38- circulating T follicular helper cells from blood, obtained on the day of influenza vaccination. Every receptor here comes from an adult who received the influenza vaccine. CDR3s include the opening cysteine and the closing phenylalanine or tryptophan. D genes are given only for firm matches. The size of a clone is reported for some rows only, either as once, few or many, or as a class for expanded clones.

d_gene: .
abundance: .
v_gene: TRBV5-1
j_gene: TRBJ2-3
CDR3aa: CASSLEGDTDTQYF
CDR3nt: TGCGCCAGCAGCTTGGAGGGTGACACAGATACGCAGTATTTT

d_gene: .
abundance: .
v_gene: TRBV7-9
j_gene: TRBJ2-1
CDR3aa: CASSLWPNSYNEQFF
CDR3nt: TGTGCCAGCAGCTTATGGCCGAACTCCTACAATGAGCAGTTCTTC

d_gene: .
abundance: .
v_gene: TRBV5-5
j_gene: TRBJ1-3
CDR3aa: CASSFGRLSGNTIYF
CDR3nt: TGTGCCAGCAGCTTTGGACGTCTCTCTGGAAACACCATATATTTT

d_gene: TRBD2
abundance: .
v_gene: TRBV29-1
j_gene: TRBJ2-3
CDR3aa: CSVVRTSGTDTQYF
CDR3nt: TGCAGCGTTGTTAGGACTAGCGGCACAGATACGCAGTATTTT

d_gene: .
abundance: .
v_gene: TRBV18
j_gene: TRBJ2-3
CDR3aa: CASSPTIEWTATDTQYF
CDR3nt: TGTGCCAGCTCACCAACGATTGAATGGACGGCGACAGATACGCAGTATTTT

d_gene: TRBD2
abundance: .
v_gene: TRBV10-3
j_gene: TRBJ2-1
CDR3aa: CAISETFGTSGRNSYNEQFF
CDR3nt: TGTGCCATCAGTGAGACCTTCGGGACTAGCGGGAGGAATTCCTACAATGAGCAGTTCTTC

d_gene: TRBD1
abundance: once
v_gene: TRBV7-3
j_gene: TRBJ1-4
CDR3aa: CASSFWTGLVTNEKLFF
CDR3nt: TGTGCCAGCAGCTTCTGGACAGGGCTTGTTACTAATGAAAAACTGTTTTTT

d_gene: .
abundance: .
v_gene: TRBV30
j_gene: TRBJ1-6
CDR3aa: CAWSVGGGSPRSPLHF
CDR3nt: TGTGCCTGGAGTGTAGGGGGAGGTTCCCCCCGGTCACCCCTCCACTTT

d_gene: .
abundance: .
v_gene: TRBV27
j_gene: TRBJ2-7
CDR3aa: CASIGNSAYEQYF
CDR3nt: TGTGCCAGCATCGGAAATTCGGCCTACGAGCAGTACTTC

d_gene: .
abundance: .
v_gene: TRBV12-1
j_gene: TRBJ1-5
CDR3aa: CASSAGTEIYSNQPQHF
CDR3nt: TGTGCCAGCAGCGCAGGGACGGAAATTTATAGCAATCAGCCCCAGCATTTT

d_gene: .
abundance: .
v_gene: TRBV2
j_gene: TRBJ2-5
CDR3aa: CASTAGSTRGYF
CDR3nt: TGTGCCAGCACCGCGGGGAGTACCCGAGGGTACTTC

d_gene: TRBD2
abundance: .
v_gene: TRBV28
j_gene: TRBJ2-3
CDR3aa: CARLLAGGGTDTQYF
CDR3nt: TGTGCCAGATTACTAGCGGGAGGGGGAACAGATACGCAGTATTTT

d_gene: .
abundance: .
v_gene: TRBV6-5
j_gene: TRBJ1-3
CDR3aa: CASSYSRPSSGNTIYF
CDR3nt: TGTGCCAGCAGTTACTCAAGGCCGAGCTCTGGAAACACCATATATTTT

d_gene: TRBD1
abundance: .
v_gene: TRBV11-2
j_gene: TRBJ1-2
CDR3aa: CASSPDRVYGYTF
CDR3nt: TGTGCCAGCAGCCCAGACAGGGTTTATGGCTACACCTTC

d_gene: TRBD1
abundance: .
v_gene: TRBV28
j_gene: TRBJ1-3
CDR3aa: CASSPGTASGNTIYF
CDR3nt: TGTGCCAGCAGTCCCGGGACAGCTTCTGGAAACACCATATATTTT

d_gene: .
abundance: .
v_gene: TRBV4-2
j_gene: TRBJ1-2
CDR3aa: CASSQQSYGYTF
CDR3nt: TGTGCCAGCAGCCAACAGAGCTATGGCTACACCTTC

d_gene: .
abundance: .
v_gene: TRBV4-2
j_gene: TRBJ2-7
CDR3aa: CASSQDGQSSYEQYF
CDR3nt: TGTGCCAGCAGCCAAGATGGACAGAGCTCCTACGAGCAGTACTTC

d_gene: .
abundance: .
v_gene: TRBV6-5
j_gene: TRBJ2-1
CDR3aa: CASSQGETSYNEQFF
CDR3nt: TGTGCCAGCAGTCAGGGGGAGACTAGCTACAATGAGCAGTTCTTC

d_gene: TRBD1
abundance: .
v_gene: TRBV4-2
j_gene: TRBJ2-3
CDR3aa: CASSQEWTGSDTQYF
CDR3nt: TGTGCCAGCAGCCAAGAGTGGACAGGGTCAGATACGCAGTATTTT

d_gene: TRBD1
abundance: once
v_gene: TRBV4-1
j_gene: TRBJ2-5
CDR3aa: CASSPTGGAVETQYF
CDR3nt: TGCGCCAGCAGCCCGACAGGGGGCGCGGTAGAGACCCAGTACTTC

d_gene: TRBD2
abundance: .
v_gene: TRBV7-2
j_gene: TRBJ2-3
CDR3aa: CASSPERLAGGGF
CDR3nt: TGTGCCAGCAGCCCGGAGCGACTAGCGGGGGGGGGTTTT

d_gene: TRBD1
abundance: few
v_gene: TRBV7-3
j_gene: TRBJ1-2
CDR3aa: CASSLSGQGALSYGYTF
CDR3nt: TGTGCCAGCAGCTTATCGGGGCAGGGGGCTCTGTCCTATGGCTACACCTTC

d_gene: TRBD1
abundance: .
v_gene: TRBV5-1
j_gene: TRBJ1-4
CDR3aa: CASSLDQGTVLFF
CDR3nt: TGCGCCAGCAGCTTGGATCAGGGGACAGTCCTGTTTTTT

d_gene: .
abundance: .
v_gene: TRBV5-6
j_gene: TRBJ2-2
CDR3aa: CASSFRVSTGELFF
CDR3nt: TGTGCCAGCAGCTTCCGAGTTTCGACTGGGGAGCTGTTTTTT

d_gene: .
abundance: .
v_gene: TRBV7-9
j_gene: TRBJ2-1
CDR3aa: CASSLAGTPYNEQFF
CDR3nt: TGTGCCAGCAGCTTAGCGGGGACTCCTTACAATGAGCAGTTCTTC

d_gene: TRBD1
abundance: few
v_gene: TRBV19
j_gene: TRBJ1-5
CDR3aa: CASSRKTGRQPQHF
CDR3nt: TGTGCCAGTAGTAGAAAGACAGGGCGTCAGCCCCAGCATTTT

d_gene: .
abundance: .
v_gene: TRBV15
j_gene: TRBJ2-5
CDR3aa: CATSRGRDTKETQYF
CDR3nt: TGTGCCACCAGCAGAGGGCGGGACACAAAAGAGACCCAGTACTTC

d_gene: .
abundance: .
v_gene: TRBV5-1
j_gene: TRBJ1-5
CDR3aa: CASSLAGGSNQPQHF
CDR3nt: TGCGCCAGCAGCTTGGCGGGGGGAAGCAATCAGCCCCAGCATTTT

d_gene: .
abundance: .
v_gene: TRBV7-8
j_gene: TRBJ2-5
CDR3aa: CASSLPSGAQETQYF
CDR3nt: TGTGCCAGCAGCTTACCCTCGGGAGCCCAAGAGACCCAGTACTTC

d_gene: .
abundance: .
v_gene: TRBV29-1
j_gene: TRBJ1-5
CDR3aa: CSVAFGGQPQHF
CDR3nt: TGCAGCGTTGCATTTGGCGGTCAGCCCCAGCATTTT

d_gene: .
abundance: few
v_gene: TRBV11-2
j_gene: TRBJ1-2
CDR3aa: CASSLVVGGDGYTF
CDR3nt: TGTGCCAGCAGCTTAGTGGTAGGCGGAGACGGCTACACCTTC

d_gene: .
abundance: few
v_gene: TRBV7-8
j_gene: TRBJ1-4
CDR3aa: CASSRGGTNEKLFF
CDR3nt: TGTGCCAGCAGCCGCGGGGGAACTAATGAAAAACTGTTTTTT

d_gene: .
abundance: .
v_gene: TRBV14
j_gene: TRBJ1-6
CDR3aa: CASSPYMGNNSPLHF
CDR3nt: TGTGCCAGCAGCCCGTATATGGGAAATAATTCACCCCTCCACTTT

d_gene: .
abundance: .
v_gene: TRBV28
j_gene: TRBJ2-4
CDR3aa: CASRSGNKNIQYF
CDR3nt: TGTGCCAGCAGGTCGGGAAATAAAAACATTCAGTACTTC

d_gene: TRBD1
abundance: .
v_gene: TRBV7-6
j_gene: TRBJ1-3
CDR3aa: CASSLDGQGAGGNTIYF
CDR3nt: TGTGCCAGCAGCTTAGATGGACAGGGGGCGGGAGGAAACACCATATATTTT

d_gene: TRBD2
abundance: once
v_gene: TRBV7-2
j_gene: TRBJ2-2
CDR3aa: CASSLNSGGLAGELFF
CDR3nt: TGTGCCAGCAGCTTAAATAGCGGGGGGTTGGCCGGGGAGCTGTTTTTT

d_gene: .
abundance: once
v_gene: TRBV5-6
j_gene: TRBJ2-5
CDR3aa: CASSLAKGAGREQYF
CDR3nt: TGTGCCAGCAGCTTGGCCAAAGGGGCCGGTAGGGAGCAGTACTTC

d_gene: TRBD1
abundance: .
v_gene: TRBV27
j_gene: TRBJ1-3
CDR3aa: CASSLQGAGNTIYF
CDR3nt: TGTGCCAGCAGTTTACAGGGGGCTGGAAACACCATATATTTT

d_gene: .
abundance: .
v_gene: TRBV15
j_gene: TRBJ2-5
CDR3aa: CATSRSYEETQYF
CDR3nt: TGTGCCACCAGCCGTAGTTACGAAGAGACCCAGTACTTC

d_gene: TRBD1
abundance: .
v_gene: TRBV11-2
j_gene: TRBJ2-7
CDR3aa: CASSGQGREQYF
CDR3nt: TGTGCCAGCAGCGGACAGGGTCGCGAGCAGTACTTC

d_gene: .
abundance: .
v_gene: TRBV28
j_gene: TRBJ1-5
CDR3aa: CASSSGAEGNQPQHF
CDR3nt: TGTGCCAGCAGTTCCGGGGCCGAGGGCAATCAGCCCCAGCATTTT

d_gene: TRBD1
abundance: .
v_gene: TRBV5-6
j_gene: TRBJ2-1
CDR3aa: CASSRRQGVYNEQFF
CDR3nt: TGTGCCAGCAGCCGGCGACAGGGGGTTTACAATGAGCAGTTCTTC

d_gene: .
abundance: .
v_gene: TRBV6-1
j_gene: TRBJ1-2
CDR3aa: CASSEGWGLSGYTF
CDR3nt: TGTGCCAGCAGTGAGGGATGGGGGTTGAGCGGCTACACCTTC

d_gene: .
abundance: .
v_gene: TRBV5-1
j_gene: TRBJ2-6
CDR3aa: CASSFSGGGANVLTF
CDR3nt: TGCGCCAGCAGCTTCAGTGGGGGAGGGGCCAACGTCCTGACTTTC

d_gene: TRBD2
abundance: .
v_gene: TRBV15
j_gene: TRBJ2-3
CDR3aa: CATSKTSVPPDTQYF
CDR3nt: TGTGCCACCAGCAAGACTAGCGTTCCCCCGGATACGCAGTATTTT

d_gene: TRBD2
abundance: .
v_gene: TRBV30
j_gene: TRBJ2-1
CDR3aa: CAWRLAGASYNEQFF
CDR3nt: TGTGCCTGGAGACTAGCGGGCGCTTCCTACAATGAGCAGTTCTTC

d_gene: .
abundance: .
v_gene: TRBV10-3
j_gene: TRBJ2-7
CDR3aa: CAITGGESYEQYF
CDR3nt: TGTGCCATCACGGGGGGCGAAAGTTACGAGCAGTACTTC

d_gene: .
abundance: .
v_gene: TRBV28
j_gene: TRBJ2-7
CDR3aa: CASSLKGYEQYF
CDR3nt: TGTGCCAGCAGTTTAAAGGGCTACGAGCAGTACTTC

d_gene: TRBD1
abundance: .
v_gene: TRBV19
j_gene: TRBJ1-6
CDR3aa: CASSNSASARDRGNTSPLHF
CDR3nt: TGTGCCAGTAGTAACTCCGCCTCAGCCCGGGACAGGGGGAATACTTCACCCCTCCACTTT

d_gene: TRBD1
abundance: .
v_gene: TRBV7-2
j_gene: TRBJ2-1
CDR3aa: CASSFSPDRGKFF
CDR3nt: TGTGCCAGCAGCTTTTCACCGGACAGGGGGAAGTTCTTC

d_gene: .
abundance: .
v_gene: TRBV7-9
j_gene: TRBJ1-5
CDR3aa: CASSLQGNQPQHF
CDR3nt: TGTGCCAGCAGCTTACAGGGGAACCAGCCCCAGCATTTT

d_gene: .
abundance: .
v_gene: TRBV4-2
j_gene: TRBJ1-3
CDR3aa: CASSQDWQGGNTIYF
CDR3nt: TGTGCCAGCAGCCAAGATTGGCAGGGAGGAAACACCATATATTTT

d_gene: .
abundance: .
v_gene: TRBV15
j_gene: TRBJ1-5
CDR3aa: CATSREDNSNQPQHF
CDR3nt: TGTGCCACCAGCAGAGAGGATAATAGCAATCAGCCCCAGCATTTT

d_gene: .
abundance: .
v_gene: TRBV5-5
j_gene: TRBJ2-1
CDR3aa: CASSRGHSYNEQFF
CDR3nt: TGTGCCAGCAGCCGCGGACACAGCTACAATGAGCAGTTCTTC

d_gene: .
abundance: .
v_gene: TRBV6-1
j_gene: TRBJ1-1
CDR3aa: CASSRDLTIQGIAFF
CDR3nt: TGTGCCAGCAGCCGGGACCTTACAATCCAAGGGATAGCTTTCTTT

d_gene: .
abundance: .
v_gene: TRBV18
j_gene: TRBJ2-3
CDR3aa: CASLKDLLAADTQYF
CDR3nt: TGTGCCAGCCTAAAGGACCTACTGGCGGCGGATACGCAGTATTTT

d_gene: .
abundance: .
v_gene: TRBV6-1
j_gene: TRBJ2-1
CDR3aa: CASSEQKTSSNEQFF
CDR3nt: TGTGCCAGCAGTGAACAAAAGACTAGTTCGAATGAGCAGTTCTTC

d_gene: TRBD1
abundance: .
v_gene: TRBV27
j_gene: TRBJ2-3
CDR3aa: CASSSDRASTDTQYF
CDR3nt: TGTGCCAGCAGTTCGGACAGGGCCAGCACAGATACGCAGTATTTT

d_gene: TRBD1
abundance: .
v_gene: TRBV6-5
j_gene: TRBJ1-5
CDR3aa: CASSPDRGEDQPQHF
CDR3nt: TGTGCCAGCAGCCCGGACAGGGGCGAGGATCAGCCCCAGCATTTT

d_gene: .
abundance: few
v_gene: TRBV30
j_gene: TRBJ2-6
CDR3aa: CACGPGANVLTF
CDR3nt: TGTGCCTGCGGTCCTGGGGCCAACGTCCTGACTTTC